This TCR beta chain appears in the sequencing data of a study of shared clonotypes between healthy human individuals. Sequenced by immunoSEQ multiplex PCR; TCRdb stores in-frame clones only, minus some. The table lists more than 2,000,000 clones, 85% to 95% of them singletons. The donors, healthy adults who were HIV-negative, had experienced no recent acute infections or vaccinations. The length of the CDR3 is 16 residues. V shed 5 bases and J 6 bases; nucleotides not matched to a gene: 14. Germline V gives CDR1 LNHDA, CDR2 SQIVND (reference sequence). Material for sequencing was naive CD4+ T cells from PBMCs. Subset of the sample: CD45RA+ positively selected. The chain couples TRBV19 to TRBJ2-7; 9 bases fit TRBD2. The TCR originated in a man between 18 and 35 years old in good health. Some clones in this sample may be carry-over from other donors' samples. DNA of the CDR3: TGTGCCAGTAGTTCCCCTGGAGCGGGAGGTCCCCGCGAGCAGTACTTC. Amino acid sequence: CASSSPGAGGPREQYF.